The 17 T cell receptor beta chains listed next were all sequenced from one sample in a study of blood T cell repertoires in COVID-19. Libraries were prepared by immunoSEQ multiplex PCR; TCRdb keeps only in-frame clonotypes and omits some of them. The sample contains approximately 100,000 clones, roughly 92% of which appear only once. Material for sequencing was peripheral blood. These receptors all come from a man aged 70 or older with acute or convalescent COVID-19.

This rearrangement joins TRBV5-1 to TRBJ1-1; D unclear. Germline CDR1 reads SGHRS; CDR2 reads YFSETQ. The CDR3 has 14 residues. V lost 2 bases, J lost 4 bases, and 12 bases lay in between. The CDR3 is CASSLPGSITEAFF. The DNA for the CDR3 is TGCGCCAGCAGCTTACCGGGGAGTATCACTGAAGCTTTCTTT.

This chain uses TRBV27 with TRBJ2-1; 13 nucleotides agree with TRBD2. This CDR3 has 16 residues. From germline, CDR1 is MNHEY and CDR2 SMNVEV (reference sequence). V shed 7 bases, J shed 4 bases, and the junction held 7 bases outside the gene matches. CDR3 nucleotides: TGTGCCAGCAAACTAGCGGGAGGGTCCCTTTACAATGAGCAGTTCTTC. Protein product: CASKLAGGSLYNEQFF.

This sequence joins TRBV9 and TRBJ2-7; 14 nucleotides match TRBD2. This CDR3 comprises 17 residues. Trimming at V came to 4 bases and at J to 1 base, leaving 7 bases not matched to a gene. Germline lookup yields CDR1 SGDLS and CDR2 YYNGEE. The CDR3 nucleotides read TGTGCCAGCAGCTCCGGACTAGCGGGAGGAAGGTCCTACGAGCAGTACTTC. Amino acids: CASSSGLAGGRSYEQYF. The entire variable domain, with the rest obtained from reference TRBV9 and TRBJ2-7, is as follows: DSGVTQTPKHLITATGQRVTLRCSPRSGDLSVYWYQQSLDQGLQFLIQYYNGEERAKGNILERFSAQQFPDLHSELNLSSLELGDSALYFCASSSGLAGGRSYEQYFGPGTRLTVT.

This chain uses TRBV4-1 with TRBJ2-2; TRBD2 aligns across 10 bases. The CDR3 contains 17 residues. The trim removed 1 base at V and 5 bases at J, leaving 7 bases unmatched. From germline, CDR1 is MGHRA and CDR2 YSYEKL. The DNA of the CDR3 is TGCGCCAGCAGCCAAGGAGCCGGGACTAGCGCAACCGGGGAGCTGTTTTTT. This encodes CASSQGAGTSATGELFF.

The chain uses TRBV28 and TRBJ2-7; 8 bases are a match to TRBD1. The J segment lost 2 bases and the V segment lost 7 bases, leaving 7 bases of the junction unmatched. The CDR3 runs to 14 residues. Germline V gene lookup returns CDR1 MDHEN and CDR2 SYDVKM. The CDR3 region has the DNA TGTGCCAGCATTACAGGGGGGTCCCCCTACGAGCAGTACTTC. It is translated as CASITGGSPYEQYF.

The chain couples TRBV4-1 to TRBJ1-6; D gene unclear. The ends were cut back, 0 bases at V and 8 bases at J, with 11 bases in the middle. The germline CDR1 and CDR2 sequences are MGHRA and YSYEKL. The CDR3 runs to 15 residues. The CDR3 DNA is TGCGCCAGCAGCCAAGATAACGGTGCCTATTCACCCCTCCACTTT. This sequence encodes CASSQDNGAYSPLHF.

The chain uses TRBV4-3 and TRBJ1-5, with 10 bases lining up with TRBD1. Per the germline V gene, CDR1 is LGHNA and CDR2 is YSLEER. This CDR3 is built from 15 residues. V shed 3 bases, J shed 7 bases, and the junction held 6 bases outside the gene matches. The chain's CDR3 is CASSQDRGNWQPQHF. CDR3 coding DNA: TGCGCCAGCAGCCAGGACAGGGGGAACTGGCAGCCCCAGCATTTT.

The V call is TRBV20-1, the J call TRBJ1-1; TRBD1 might be the D (5 bases). Between the trimmed V and J ends, which lost 3 bases and 7 bases, there was a span of 9 bases. The germline V gene encodes CDR1 DFQATT and CDR2 SNEGSKA (reference sequence). CDR3 length: 11 residues. The CDR3: CSASDSREAFF. CDR3 DNA sequence: TGCAGTGCTAGTGACAGTCGTGAAGCTTTCTTT.

The chain links TRBV7-8 to TRBJ1-2, with D perhaps TRBD1 (5 bases). The CDR3 consists of 15 residues. Germline V gene lookup returns CDR1 SGHVS and CDR2 FQNEAQ. Trimming removed 4 bases at V and 1 base at J, with 13 bases between. As DNA, the CDR3 is TGTGCCAGCAGCTCAACCAGGGCCGATAACTATGGCTACACCTTC. Protein product: CASSSTRADNYGYTF.

The rearrangement links TRBV7-5 to TRBJ2-7; the table calls TRBD1, which could not be checked here. TRBV7-5 constitutes a pseudogene. This CDR3 contains 14 residues. Here the CDR3 reads CVRSLGGPSHEQYF. CDR3 sequence (DNA): TGTGTCAGAAGCTTAGGGGGCCCCTCCCACGAGCAGTACTTC.

The chain links TRBV27 to TRBJ2-7, with a possible D match to TRBD2 (6 bases). With 6 bases removed from V and 3 bases from J, the gap between germline ends came to 21 bases. Germline V CDR1 and CDR2: MNHEY, SMNVEV (reference sequence). This CDR3 has 16 residues. The CDR3 sequence is CASSLTMTTSRYEQYF. Here the CDR3 DNA reads TGTGCCAGCAGCCTAACAATGACGACTAGTCGCTACGAGCAGTACTTC.

This sequence joins TRBV14 and TRBJ1-3; no definite D call. The V gene lost 7 bases and the J gene lost 3 bases, with 7 bases spanning the gap. The CDR3 length is 12 residues. CDR1 is SGHDN, CDR2 FVKESK, per germline. CDR3 nucleotides: TGTGCCAGCACCTATGGTGGAAACACCATATATTTT. Translation: CASTYGGNTIYF.

CDR3 protein: CASRPKGGSEQFF. CDR3 coding DNA: TGTGCCAGCAGACCCAAAGGGGGAAGTGAGCAGTTCTTC. The rearrangement links TRBV25-1 to TRBJ2-1; maybe TRBD1 (6 bases). Germline V CDR1 and CDR2: MGHDK, SYGVNS. This CDR3 comprises 13 residues. Trimming pared 6 bases from V and 9 bases from J, leaving 15 bases between.

The chain combines TRBV27 with TRBJ2-2, with D maybe TRBD1 (5 bases). CDR3 length equals 16 residues. CDR1 is MNHEY and CDR2 is SMNVEV in the germline V gene (reference sequence). V lost 5 bases and J lost 1, with 14 bases in between. CDR3 region: CASSPAGAKNTGELFF. In nucleotides, the CDR3 is TGTGCCAGCAGTCCGGCTGGGGCGAAGAACACCGGGGAGCTGTTTTTT.

This clone has just one count. V and J are TRBV11-2 and TRBJ2-5; D unresolved. Germline-derived CDR1 and CDR2 are SGHAT and FQNNGV. The CDR3 is 13 residues long. V was clipped by 1 base and J by 1 base, with 4 bases between them. The CDR3 DNA reads as TGTGCCAGCAGCTTAGCGAGCCAAGAGACCCAGTACTTC. Protein sequence: CASSLASQETQYF.

This chain's CDR3 is CASSLATETNEQFF. CDR3 bases: TGTGCCAGCAGCTTAGCGACAGAGACCAATGAGCAGTTCTTC. This chain uses TRBV11-3 with TRBJ2-1, with a possible D match to TRBD1 (5 bases). The germline V gene has CDR1 SGHNT and CDR2 YENEEA. CDR3 length: 14 amino acids. Between the trimmed V and J ends, which lost 1 base and 6 bases, there was a span of 10 bases.

This chain links TRBV28 with TRBJ2-5, with 9 bases identical to TRBD1. This CDR3 is built from 13 residues. Trimming removed 4 bases from V and 5 bases from J; junction bases left unmatched: 2. From germline, CDR1 is MDHEN and CDR2 SYDVKM. CDR3 sequence reads: CASSSGQGETQYF. The CDR3 DNA sequence: TGTGCCAGCAGTTCGGGACAGGGCGAGACCCAGTACTTC. The entire variable domain, with the rest obtained from reference TRBV28 and TRBJ2-5, is as follows: DVKVTQSSRYLVKRTGEKVFLECVQDMDHENMFWYRQDPGLGLRLIYFSYDVKMKEKGDIPEGYSVSREKKERFSLILESASTNQTSMYLCASSSGQGETQYFGPGTRLLVL.